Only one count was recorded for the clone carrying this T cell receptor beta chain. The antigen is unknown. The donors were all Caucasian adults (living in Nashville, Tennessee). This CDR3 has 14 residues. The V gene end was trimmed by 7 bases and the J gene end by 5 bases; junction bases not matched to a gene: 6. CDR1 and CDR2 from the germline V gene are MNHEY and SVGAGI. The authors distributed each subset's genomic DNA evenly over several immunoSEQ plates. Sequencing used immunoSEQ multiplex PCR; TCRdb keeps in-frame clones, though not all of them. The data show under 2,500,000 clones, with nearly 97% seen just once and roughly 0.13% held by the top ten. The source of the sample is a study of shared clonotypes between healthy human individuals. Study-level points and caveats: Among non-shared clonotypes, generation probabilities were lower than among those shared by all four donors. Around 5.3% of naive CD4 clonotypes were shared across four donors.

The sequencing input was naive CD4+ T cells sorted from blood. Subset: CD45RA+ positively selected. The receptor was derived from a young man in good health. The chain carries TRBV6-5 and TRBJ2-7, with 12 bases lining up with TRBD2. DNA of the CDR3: TGTGCCAGCACATCTAGCGGGGGGGCGGACGAGCAGTACTTC. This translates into CASTSSGGADEQYF.